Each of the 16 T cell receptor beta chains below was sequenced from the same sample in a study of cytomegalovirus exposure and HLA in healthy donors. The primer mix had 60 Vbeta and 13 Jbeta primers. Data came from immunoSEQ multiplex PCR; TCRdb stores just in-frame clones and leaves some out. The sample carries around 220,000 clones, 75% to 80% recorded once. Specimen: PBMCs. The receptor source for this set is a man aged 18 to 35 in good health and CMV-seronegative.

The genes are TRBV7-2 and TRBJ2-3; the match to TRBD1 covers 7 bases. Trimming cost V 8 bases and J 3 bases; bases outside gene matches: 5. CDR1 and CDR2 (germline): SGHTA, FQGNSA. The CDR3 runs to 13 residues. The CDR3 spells CASDRVGTDTQYF. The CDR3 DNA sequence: TGTGCCAGCGACAGGGTGGGGACAGATACGCAGTATTTT.

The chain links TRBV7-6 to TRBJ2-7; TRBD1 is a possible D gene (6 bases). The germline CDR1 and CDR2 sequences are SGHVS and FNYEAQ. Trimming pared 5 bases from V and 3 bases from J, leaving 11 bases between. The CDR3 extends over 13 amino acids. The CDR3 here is CASSPKDSYEQYF. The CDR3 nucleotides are TGTGCCAGCAGCCCAAAGGACAGCTACGAGCAGTACTTC.

Written as DNA, the CDR3 is TGTGCCAGCAGTTACACAGGCGGTACATACTACGAGCAGTACTTC. Its protein is CASSYTGGTYYEQYF. V gene TRBV6-5 combines with J gene TRBJ2-7; a possible D gene is TRBD1 (5 bases). In germline, CDR1 is MNHEY, CDR2 SVGAGI. Trimming pared 2 bases from V and 3 bases from J, leaving 14 bases between. The CDR3 loop spans 15 amino acids.

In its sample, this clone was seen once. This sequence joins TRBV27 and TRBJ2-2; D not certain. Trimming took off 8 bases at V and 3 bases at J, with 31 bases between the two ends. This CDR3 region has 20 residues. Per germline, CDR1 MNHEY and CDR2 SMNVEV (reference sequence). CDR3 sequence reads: CASRPQSRGGRKPDTGELFF. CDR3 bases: TGTGCCAGCCGACCCCAAAGTCGTGGCGGCAGAAAGCCCGACACCGGGGAGCTGTTTTTT.

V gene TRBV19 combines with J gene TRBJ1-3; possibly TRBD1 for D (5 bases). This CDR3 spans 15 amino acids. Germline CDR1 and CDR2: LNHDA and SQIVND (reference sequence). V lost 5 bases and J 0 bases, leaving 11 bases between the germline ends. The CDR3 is CASSRDSLSGNTIYF. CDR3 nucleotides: TGTGCCAGTAGTCGAGACAGTCTCTCTGGAAACACCATATATTTT.

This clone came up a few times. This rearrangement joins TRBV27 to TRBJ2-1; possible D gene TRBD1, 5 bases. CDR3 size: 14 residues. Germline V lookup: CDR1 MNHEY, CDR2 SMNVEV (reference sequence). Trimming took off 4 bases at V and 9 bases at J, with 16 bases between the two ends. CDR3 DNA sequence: TGTGCCAGCAGTTCCCTTGGCAGGGCTGGTGAGCAGTTCTTC. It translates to CASSSLGRAGEQFF.

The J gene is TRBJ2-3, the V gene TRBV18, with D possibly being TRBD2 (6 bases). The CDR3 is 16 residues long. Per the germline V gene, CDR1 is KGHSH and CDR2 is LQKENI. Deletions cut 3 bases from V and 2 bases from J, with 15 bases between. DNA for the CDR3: TGTGCCAGCTCACCCCTCTCGCGGGACCTCACAGATACGCAGTATTTT. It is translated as CASSPLSRDLTDTQYF.

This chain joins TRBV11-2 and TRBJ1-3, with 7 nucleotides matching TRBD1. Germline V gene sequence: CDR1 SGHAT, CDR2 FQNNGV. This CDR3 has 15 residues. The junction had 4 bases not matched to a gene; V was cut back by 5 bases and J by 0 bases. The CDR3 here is CASSRDSHSGNTIYF. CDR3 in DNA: TGTGCCAGCAGCCGGGACAGCCACTCTGGAAACACCATATATTTT. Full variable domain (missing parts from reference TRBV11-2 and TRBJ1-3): EAGVAQSPRYKIIEKRQSVAFWCNPISGHATLYWYQQILGQGPKLLIQFQNNGVVDDSQLPKDRFSAERLKGVDSTLKIQPAKLEDSAVYLCASSRDSHSGNTIYFGEGSWLTVV.

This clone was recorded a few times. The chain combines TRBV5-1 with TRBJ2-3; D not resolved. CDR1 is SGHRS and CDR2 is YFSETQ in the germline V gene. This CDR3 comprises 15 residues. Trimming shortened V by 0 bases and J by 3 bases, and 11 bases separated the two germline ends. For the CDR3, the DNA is TGCGCCAGCAGCTTGGGAGGCAGCGTTACAGATACGCAGTATTTT. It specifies CASSLGGSVTDTQYF.

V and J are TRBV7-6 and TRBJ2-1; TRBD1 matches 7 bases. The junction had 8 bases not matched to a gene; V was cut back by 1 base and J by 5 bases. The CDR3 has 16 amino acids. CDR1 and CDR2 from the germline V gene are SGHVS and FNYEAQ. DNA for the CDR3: TGTGCCAGCAGCTTAGACCCCAGGGGGAACGACAATGAGCAGTTCTTC. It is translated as CASSLDPRGNDNEQFF.

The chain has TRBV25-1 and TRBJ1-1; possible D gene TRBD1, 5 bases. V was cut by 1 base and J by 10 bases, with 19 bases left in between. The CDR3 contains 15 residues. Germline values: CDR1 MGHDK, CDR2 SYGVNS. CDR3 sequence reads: CASSEWSQGEKGAFF. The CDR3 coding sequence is TGTGCCAGCAGTGAATGGTCCCAGGGCGAGAAGGGAGCTTTCTTT.

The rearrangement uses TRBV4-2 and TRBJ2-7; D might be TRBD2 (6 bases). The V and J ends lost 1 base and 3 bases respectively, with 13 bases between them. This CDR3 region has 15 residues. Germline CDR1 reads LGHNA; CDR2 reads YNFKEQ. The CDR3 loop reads CASSQVSSVFYEQYF. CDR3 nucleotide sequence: TGTGCCAGCAGCCAAGTTTCTAGCGTCTTCTACGAGCAGTACTTC.

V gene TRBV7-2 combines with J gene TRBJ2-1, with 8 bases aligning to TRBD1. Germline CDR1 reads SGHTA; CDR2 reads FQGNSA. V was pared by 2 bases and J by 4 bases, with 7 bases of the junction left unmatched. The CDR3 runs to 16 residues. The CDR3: CASSLNSGTGYNEQFF. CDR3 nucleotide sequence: TGTGCCAGCAGCTTAAACTCCGGGACAGGATACAATGAGCAGTTCTTC.

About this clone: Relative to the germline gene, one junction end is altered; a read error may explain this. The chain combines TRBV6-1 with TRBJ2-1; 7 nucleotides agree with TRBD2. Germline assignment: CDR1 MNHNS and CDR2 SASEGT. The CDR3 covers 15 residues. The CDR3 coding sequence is TGTGCCAGCAGGGAAGGACTAGTTGGGCGCAATGAGCAGTTCTTC. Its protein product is CASREGLVGRNEQFF.

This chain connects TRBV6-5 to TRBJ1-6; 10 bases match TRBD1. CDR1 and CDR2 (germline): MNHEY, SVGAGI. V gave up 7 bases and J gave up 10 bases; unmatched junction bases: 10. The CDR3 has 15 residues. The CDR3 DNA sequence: TGTGCCAGCACCGGGGACAGGGGTGGGTACTCACCCCTCCACTTT. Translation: CASTGDRGGYSPLHF.

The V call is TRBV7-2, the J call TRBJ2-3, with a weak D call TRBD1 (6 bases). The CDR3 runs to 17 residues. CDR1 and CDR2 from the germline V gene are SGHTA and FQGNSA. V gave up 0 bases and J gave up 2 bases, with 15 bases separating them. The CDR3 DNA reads TGTGCCAGCAGCTTAGCAGGGCGTACAGGGCCCACAGATACGCAGTATTTT. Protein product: CASSLAGRTGPTDTQYF.